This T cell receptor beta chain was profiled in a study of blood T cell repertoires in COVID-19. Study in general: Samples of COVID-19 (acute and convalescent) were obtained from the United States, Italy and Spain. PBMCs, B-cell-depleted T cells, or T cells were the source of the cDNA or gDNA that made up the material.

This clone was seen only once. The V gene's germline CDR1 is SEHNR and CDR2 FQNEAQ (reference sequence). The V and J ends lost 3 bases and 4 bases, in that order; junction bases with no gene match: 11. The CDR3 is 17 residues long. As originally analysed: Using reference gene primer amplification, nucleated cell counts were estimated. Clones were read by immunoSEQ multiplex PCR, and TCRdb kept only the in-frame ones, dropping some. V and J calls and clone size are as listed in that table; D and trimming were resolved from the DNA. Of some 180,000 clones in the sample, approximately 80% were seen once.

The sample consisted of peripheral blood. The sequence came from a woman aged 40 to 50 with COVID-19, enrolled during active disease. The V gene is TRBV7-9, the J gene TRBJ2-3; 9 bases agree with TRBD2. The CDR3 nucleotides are TGTGCCAGCAGCTTGTTGCTGGCGGGAGGGTCGCCAGATACGCAGTATTTT. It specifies CASSLLLAGGSPDTQYF.